A selection of T cell receptor beta chains follows, all from one sample in a study of T cells in localized non-small cell lung cancer. Only in-frame clones appear in the TCRdb table, and some are missing; sequencing was by immunoSEQ multiplex PCR. Of about 24,000 clones listed, around 86% were seen once; the top ten hold over 20%. The material sequenced was peripheral blood, taken before any cancer treatment. Receptors were obtained from a man aged 35-75 years with stage I squamous cell lung carcinoma. The CDR3 runs from the conserved cysteine through the conserved F or W. A D gene is named only where the DNA matches it firmly. Clone size is stated in some rows and not others, as once, few, many or a class when expanded.

d_gene,abundance,v_gene,j_gene,CDR3nt,CDR3aa
.,.,TRBV2,TRBJ2-7,TGTGCCAGCAGTGTGATTGCCTATCTAGACGAGCAGTACTTC,CASSVIAYLDEQYF
.,.,TRBV7-9,TRBJ1-3,TGTGCCAGCAGCTTAGACGCGGGTAGGGAAACTGGAAACACCATATATTTT,CASSLDAGRETGNTIYF
.,.,TRBV5-1,TRBJ1-2,TGCGCCAGCAGCGCCGATTCCGGGACAAACAACGAAGGCTACACCTTC,CASSADSGTNNEGYTF
.,.,TRBV7-9,TRBJ1-6,TGTGCCAGCAGCTCCAGCACAGGAGTAAACTCACCCCTCCACTTT,CASSSSTGVNSPLHF
.,.,TRBV14,TRBJ2-5,TGTGCCAGCAGCCGAGACACTTTCCAAGAGACCCAGTACTTC,CASSRDTFQETQYF
.,.,TRBV7-2,TRBJ2-7,TGTGCCAGCAGCTTAGCGAGAGGGGCAGCGGAATACGAGCAGTACTTC,CASSLARGAAEYEQYF
.,.,TRBV7-2,TRBJ2-3,TGTGCCAGCCCTAGGGGGGGGACGGGGGCCCTCACAGATACGCAGTATTTT,CASPRGGTGALTDTQYF
TRBD1,.,TRBV29-1,TRBJ2-7,TGCAGCGTTGAAGATCGGACAGGGAGCTACGAGCAGTACTTC,CSVEDRTGSYEQYF
.,.,TRBV6-4,TRBJ1-6,TGTGCCAGCAGTGTTCGTAGTGATTCACCCCTCCACTTT,CASSVRSDSPLHF
TRBD1,.,TRBV13,TRBJ1-1,TGTGCCAGCAGCCAAAGGACAGGGGGGGACACTGAAGCTTTCTTT,CASSQRTGGDTEAFF
.,.,TRBV10-2,TRBJ2-3,TGCGCCAGCAGTGAGAGAGGAGGGGGGAGTGTGGCAGATACGCAGTATTTT,CASSERGGGSVADTQYF
.,.,TRBV4-2,TRBJ1-3,TGTGCCAGCAGCCACTCACGAGGGTCGGCTGGAAACACCATATATTTT,CASSHSRGSAGNTIYF
.,.,TRBV6-1,TRBJ2-1,TGTGCCAGCAGACTAGGGCTAATCAATGAACAGTTCTTC,CASRLGLINEQFF
.,.,TRBV2,TRBJ2-7,TGTGCCAGCAGTGATTTCAGGGTCGAGCAGTACTTC,CASSDFRVEQYF
.,.,TRBV5-1,TRBJ2-7,TGCGCCAGCAGCCCCCAGGGAATTTCCTACGAGCAGTACTTC,CASSPQGISYEQYF
.,.,TRBV4-2,TRBJ1-2,TGTGCCAGCAGCCCCACCTGGTCAGGGCTCGATGGCTACACCTTC,CASSPTWSGLDGYTF
.,.,TRBV5-1,TRBJ1-6,TGCGCCAGCCAACACGGTTCACCCCTCCACTTT,CASQHGSPLHF
.,few,TRBV28,TRBJ1-3,TGTGCCAGCAGTTTGAGAGGCACCATATATTTT,CASSLRGTIYF
TRBD2,once,TRBV2,TRBJ2-3,TGTGCCAGCACCTTTGCGGGGGGAAACACAGATACGCAGTATTTT,CASTFAGGNTDTQYF
.,once,TRBV6-6,TRBJ2-3,TGTGCCAGCAGTTTAGAGCGGACTAGCACAGATACGCAGTATTTT,CASSLERTSTDTQYF
.,.,TRBV2,TRBJ1-5,TGTGCCAGCACCTTCGGGAATGGGGGCTTTAGCAATCAGCCCCAGCATTTT,CASTFGNGGFSNQPQHF
.,.,TRBV11-2,TRBJ2-7,TGTGCCAGCAGCTTCGAAGGCTACGAGCAGTACTTC,CASSFEGYEQYF
TRBD1,.,TRBV6-4,TRBJ2-5,TGTGCCAGCAGTGACTCGTCGGGACAGGGGAATTTGGCAGAGACCCAGTACTTC,CASSDSSGQGNLAETQYF
TRBD2,once,TRBV11-1,TRBJ2-7,TGTGCCAGCAGCTTAAGGAGGACTAGCGGGGGGAAGCAGTACTTC,CASSLRRTSGGKQYF
.,.,TRBV2,TRBJ1-2,TGTGCCAGCATCCTCAGGGGACTGGAAGGCTACACCTTC,CASILRGLEGYTF
.,.,TRBV6-5,TRBJ2-7,TGTGCCAGCAGTTACTCGACGGGCGCTTACGAGCAGTACTTC,CASSYSTGAYEQYF
.,.,TRBV4-2,TRBJ1-5,TGTGCCAGCAGCCATTTTAATCAGCCCCAGCATTTT,CASSHFNQPQHF
TRBD1,.,TRBV30,TRBJ2-1,TGTGCCTGGAACTTAGGGGGCCAGGTAGAGCAGTTCTTC,CAWNLGGQVEQFF
TRBD1,.,TRBV15,TRBJ1-4,TGTGCCACCAGCAAACGGTACCCAGGGGGAACTAATGAAAAACTGTTTTTT,CATSKRYPGGTNEKLFF
.,.,TRBV25-1,TRBJ1-1,TGTGCCAGCAGTGCCCCAGGGATGACTGAAGCTTTCTTT,CASSAPGMTEAFF
.,.,TRBV2,TRBJ2-3,TGTGCCAGCAGTGAACAACCCACAGATACGCAGTATTTT,CASSEQPTDTQYF
.,.,TRBV5-4,TRBJ2-2,TGTGCCAGCAGCTGGGCCGGGGAGCTGTTTTTT,CASSWAGELFF
TRBD1,.,TRBV29-1,TRBJ2-7,TGCAGCGTTGTGGGACAGGGGAACTACGAGCAGTACTTC,CSVVGQGNYEQYF
.,.,TRBV10-3,TRBJ1-5,TGTGCCACCGAACCGGCGGGGAATAGCAATCAGCCCCAGCATTTT,CATEPAGNSNQPQHF
.,.,TRBV4-1,TRBJ1-6,TGCGCCAGCAGCCAAGAAGGGCTTGTAGGGGCCTCCCTACCCCTCCACTTT,CASSQEGLVGASLPLHF
.,.,TRBV4-2,TRBJ1-5,TGTGCCAGCAGCCAGAACAGGGAAGGGGGCAATCAGCCCCAGCATTTT,CASSQNREGGNQPQHF